This T cell receptor (beta chain) was documented in a study of blood T cell repertoires in COVID-19. The repertoire was sequenced with immunoSEQ multiplex PCR; TCRdb's copy has only in-frame clones and lacks some. The sample has tens of thousands of clones, approximately 90% seen once; the top ten hold 15% to 20%. CDR3 length equals 20 residues. Trimming took off 0 bases at V and 4 bases at J, with 22 bases between the two ends. Germline assignment: CDR1 MGHRA and CDR2 YSYEKL. This clone was seen a handful of times. The source material was peripheral blood. The chain joins TRBV4-1 to TRBJ1-6; maybe TRBD1 (6 bases). The sequence came from a human donor in a cohort sampled during active COVID-19. CDR3 sequence reads: CASSQDLTGQGSHYNSPLHF. DNA for the CDR3: TGCGCCAGCAGCCAAGATCTTACCGGGCAGGGGAGCCATTATAATTCACCCCTCCACTTT.